The sequence of this TCR beta chain was determined in a study of cytomegalovirus exposure and HLA in healthy donors. Study-wide points: Whilst most TCR sequences proved rare, a subset of public TCRs occurred across many donors. Analysis was performed later, and it showed HLA-associated TCR beta chains to be more clonally expanded than equally common others.

Samples came from healthy bone marrow donors. Although they were nominally healthy when sampled, donors likely had unrecorded immune exposures. This clone was picked up one time. Its antigen is as yet unknown. The CDR3 runs to 16 residues. V shed 2 bases and J 2 bases; nucleotides not matched to a gene: 5. CDR1 MNHEY and CDR2 SVGAGI come from the germline V gene. Both 60 Vbeta primers and 13 Jbeta primers went into the PCR. TCRdb's copy holds only in-frame clones and misses some; the assay was immunoSEQ multiplex PCR. The sample contains about 94,000 clones, around 74% of which appear only once. Material: PBMCs. The chain employs TRBV6-5 and TRBJ1-1; 10 bases match TRBD1. The clonotype comes from a man aged 40-50 years in good health and CMV-seropositive. In DNA form, the CDR3 reads TGTGCCAGCAGTTACGGGTCGACAGGGGGCAACACTGAAGCTTTCTTT. Translating gives CASSYGSTGGNTEAFF.